This TCR beta chain was captured by sequencing in a study of blood T cell repertoires in COVID-19. Original processing methods: Counts of nucleated cells, estimated from reference gene primer amplification, were obtained. Produced via immunoSEQ multiplex PCR; TCRdb's table is partial and in-frame only. V and J calls and clone size are as listed in that table; D and trimming were resolved from the DNA. In the table there are approximately 120,000 clones, roughly 83% of which are singletons. Sequencing used peripheral blood. The sequence was obtained from a human donor in a cohort sampled during active COVID-19.

The CDR3 region has the DNA TGTGCCAGCAGCTTCGGCGGGATCACCTACAATGAGCAGTTCTTC. Residues: CASSFGGITYNEQFF. The chain recombines TRBV7-2 with TRBJ2-1, with D possibly matching TRBD2 (6 bases). There are 15 residues in the CDR3. Trimming shortened V by 3 bases and J by 2 bases, and 11 bases separated the two germline ends. The germline CDR1 and CDR2 sequences are SGHTA and FQGNSA.